Included here is one T cell receptor beta chain sequence, with context. Germline V gene lookup returns CDR1 SQVTM and CDR2 ANQGSEA. CDR3 length: 14 residues. V was shortened by 6 bases and J by 7 bases, with 19 bases between the two germline ends. Starting from approximately 500 ng of total RNA, TCR libraries were made with linear amplification. One entry per CDR3 protein, called by TCRdb with MiXCR from the reads. The sample has about 200,000 distinct CDR3 sequences, about 70% seen once. These data originate in a study of healthy donors' naive CD4 and CD8 T cells. The sample comprised naive CD4+ and CD8+ T cells sorted from blood, pooled from several donors. The clonotype was recovered from a pool of human donors in good health; the sample pools cells from several healthy donors. The rearrangement joins TRBV29-1 to TRBJ2-1; perhaps TRBD2 as D (5 bases). In DNA form, the CDR3 reads TGCAGCGTCCCCTTGGGTAGGGCGGGTAATGAGCAGTTCTTC. As protein: CSVPLGRAGNEQFF.